This T cell receptor beta chain was observed in a study of T cell changes during pregnancy in multiple sclerosis. With 5 bases removed from V and 1 base from J, the gap between germline ends came to 12 bases. From germline, CDR1 is SNHLY and CDR2 FYNNEI. The CDR3 consists of 15 residues. TCRdb keeps only in-frame clones here, not all; method: immunoSEQ multiplex PCR. The data contain under 40,000 clones, 90% of them singletons. This clonotype was obtained from a female donor in good health, enrolled as a control in a pregnancy study. This chain links TRBV2 with TRBJ2-1; tentatively, D is TRBD2 (6 bases). The sequenced sample was peripheral blood, obtained in the third trimester of pregnancy. In nucleotides, the CDR3 is TGTGCCAGCAGTACCGGGAGAGGTTCCTACAATGAGCAGTTCTTC. Its protein is CASSTGRGSYNEQFF. The entire variable domain, with the rest obtained from reference TRBV2 and TRBJ2-1, is as follows: EPEVTQTPSHQVTQMGQEVILRCVPISNHLYFYWYRQILGQKVEFLVSFYNNEISEKSEIFDDQFSVERPDGSNFTLKIRSTKLEDSAMYFCASSTGRGSYNEQFFGPGTRLTVL.